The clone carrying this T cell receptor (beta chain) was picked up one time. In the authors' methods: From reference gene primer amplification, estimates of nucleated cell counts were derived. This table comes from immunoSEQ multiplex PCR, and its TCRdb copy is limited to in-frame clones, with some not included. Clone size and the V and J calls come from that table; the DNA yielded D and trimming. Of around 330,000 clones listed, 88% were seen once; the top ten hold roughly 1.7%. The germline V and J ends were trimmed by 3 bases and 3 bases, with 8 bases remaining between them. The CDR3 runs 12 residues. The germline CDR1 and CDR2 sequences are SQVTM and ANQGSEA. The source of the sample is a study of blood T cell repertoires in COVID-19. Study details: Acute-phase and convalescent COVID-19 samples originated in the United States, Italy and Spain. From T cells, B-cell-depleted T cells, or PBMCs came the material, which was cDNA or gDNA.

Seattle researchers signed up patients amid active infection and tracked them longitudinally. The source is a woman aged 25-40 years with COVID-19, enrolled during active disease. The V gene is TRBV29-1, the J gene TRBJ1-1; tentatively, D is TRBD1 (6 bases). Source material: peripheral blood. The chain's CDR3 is CSVEGADTEAFF. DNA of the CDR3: TGCAGCGTTGAGGGGGCGGACACTGAAGCTTTCTTT.